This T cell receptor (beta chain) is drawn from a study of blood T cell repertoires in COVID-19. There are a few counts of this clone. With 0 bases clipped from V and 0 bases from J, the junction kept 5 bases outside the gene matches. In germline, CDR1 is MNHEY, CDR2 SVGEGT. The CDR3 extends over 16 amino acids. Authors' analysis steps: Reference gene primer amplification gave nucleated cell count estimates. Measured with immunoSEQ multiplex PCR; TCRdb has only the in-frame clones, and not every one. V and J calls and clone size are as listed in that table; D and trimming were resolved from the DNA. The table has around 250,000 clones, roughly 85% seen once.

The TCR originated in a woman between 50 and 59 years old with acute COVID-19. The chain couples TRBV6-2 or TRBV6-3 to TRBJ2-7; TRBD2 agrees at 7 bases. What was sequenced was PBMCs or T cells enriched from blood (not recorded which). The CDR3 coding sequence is TGTGCCAGCAGTTACTCGAGGCGGACTAGCTCCTACGAGCAGTACTTC. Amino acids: CASSYSRRTSSYEQYF.